The next 23 T cell receptor beta chains were all read from a single sample in a study of blood T cell repertoires in COVID-19. The repertoire was sequenced with immunoSEQ multiplex PCR; TCRdb's copy has only in-frame clones and lacks some. The sample lists roughly 220,000 clones; 86% were seen once. Sequenced material: peripheral blood. The receptors were sampled from a man aged 30 to 39 who had recovered from COVID-19.

This clone was detected only once. V usage is TRBV3-1 (or the pseudogene TRBV3-2) and J usage is TRBJ2-7; weak D call: TRBD1 (6 bases). Germline V CDR1 and CDR2: LGHDT, YNNKEL (reference sequence). Trimming cost V 2 bases and J 3 bases, with 11 bases left between them. The CDR3 totals 14 residues. This CDR3 reads CASSQNREHYEQYF. The CDR3 nucleotides read TGTGCCAGCAGCCAAAACAGGGAGCACTACGAGCAGTACTTC.

The CDR3 bases are TGTGCCAGCAGCCATCCAGGAGGTGGAGTCGGGAGGGACACTGAAGCTTTCTTT. This sequence encodes CASSHPGGGVGRDTEAFF. V usage is TRBV3-1 (or the pseudogene TRBV3-2) and J usage is TRBJ1-1; D uncertain. Germline CDR1 and CDR2: LGHDT and YNNKEL (reference sequence). The CDR3 runs 18 residues. V gave up 3 bases and J gave up 3 bases, with 23 bases separating them.

The chain's CDR3 is CASRSLGGTEAFF. As DNA, the CDR3 is TGTGCCAGCAGGTCCCTAGGGGGCACTGAAGCTTTCTTT. The chain couples TRBV27 to TRBJ1-1; a weak D match, TRBD1 (6 bases). Between the trimmed V and J ends, which lost 6 bases and 4 bases, there was a span of 12 bases. Germline V gives CDR1 MNHEY, CDR2 SMNVEV (reference sequence). The CDR3 sequence is 13 residues long.

The chain uses TRBV19 and TRBJ2-2; D remains unclear. Germline V gene lookup returns CDR1 LNHDA and CDR2 SQIVND (reference sequence). Trimming pared 7 bases from V and 2 bases from J, leaving 2 bases between. The CDR3 loop spans 11 amino acids. The DNA for the CDR3 is TGTGCCAGTACTAACACCGGGGAGCTGTTTTTT. Translating gives CASTNTGELFF.

The chain uses TRBV6-5 and TRBJ2-7; TRBD1 matches at 9 bases. Germline V lookup: CDR1 MNHEY, CDR2 SVGAGI. The CDR3 runs 16 residues. The V segment lost 2 bases and the J segment 4 bases; nucleotides outside the gene matches: 9. The CDR3 loop reads CASSYMWGQGPYEQYF. CDR3 sequence (DNA): TGTGCCAGCAGTTACATGTGGGGACAGGGCCCATACGAGCAGTACTTC.

V is TRBV5-1 and J is TRBJ2-1; 10 bases map to TRBD2. Germline CDR1 and CDR2: SGHRS and YFSETQ. V was clipped by 4 bases and J by 4 bases; unmatched bases: 14. The CDR3 is made up of 18 amino acids. CDR3 nucleotide sequence: TGCGCCAGCAGCACACAAACCTCTAGCGGGGGAGTTTACAATGAGCAGTTCTTC. This encodes CASSTQTSSGGVYNEQFF.

The table lists this clone with a few counts. The rearrangement joins TRBV25-1 to TRBJ1-2, with 9 bases lining up with TRBD1. The CDR3 loop spans 16 amino acids. The germline V gene has CDR1 MGHDK and CDR2 SYGVNS. Trimming removed 2 bases from V and 4 bases from J; junction bases left unmatched: 8. The CDR3 DNA sequence: TGTGCCAGCAGTGAAGCGGGACAGGGTTTTACCTATGGCTACACCTTC. Residues: CASSEAGQGFTYGYTF.

The J gene is TRBJ2-5, the V gene TRBV9, with D possibly being TRBD2 (6 bases). V was shortened by 1 base and J by 0 bases, with 16 bases between the two germline ends. Germline V lookup: CDR1 SGDLS, CDR2 YYNGEE. The CDR3 spans 17 residues. CDR3 coding DNA: TGTGCCAGCAGCGTAACACCGGGACTTAGGTACCAAGAGACCCAGTACTTC. It encodes CASSVTPGLRYQETQYF.

The chain recombines TRBV5-1 with TRBJ2-7, with TRBD2 as a possible D gene (6 bases). CDR3 size: 16 residues. V lost 4 bases, J lost 3 bases, and 20 bases lay in between. Germline CDR1 is SGHRS and CDR2 is YFSETQ. The CDR3 protein is CASSLSSGTYLYEQYF. The CDR3 DNA follows: TGCGCCAGCAGCCTCTCCTCCGGGACTTATCTCTACGAGCAGTACTTC.

The CDR3 reads CASSISGGRETQYF. As DNA, the CDR3 is TGTGCCAGTAGTATTTCCGGGGGTAGAGAGACCCAGTACTTC. V usage is TRBV19 and J usage is TRBJ2-5; a possible D gene is TRBD2 (6 bases). CDR1 and CDR2 from the germline V gene are LNHDA and SQIVND (reference sequence). This CDR3 is 14 amino acids long. V shed 3 bases and J shed 4 bases, with 12 bases lying between them.

The rearrangement joins TRBV4-3 to TRBJ2-7; 10 bases match TRBD2. Trimming cost V 0 bases and J 7 bases; bases outside gene matches: 6. The CDR3 length is 15 residues. Germline V lookup: CDR1 LGHNA, CDR2 YSLEER. CDR3 coding DNA: TGCGCCAGCAGCCAAGAGCTAGCGGGGGTTTTGGAGCAGTACTTC. Translating it yields CASSQELAGVLEQYF.

V is TRBV7-6 and J is TRBJ1-5; 10 positions match TRBD1. V lost 5 bases to trimming and J lost 5 bases; unmatched junction nucleotides: 9. From germline, CDR1 is SGHVS and CDR2 FNYEAQ. There are 16 residues in the CDR3. The CDR3 here is CASSLGQGDRHQPQHF. CDR3 nucleotide sequence: TGTGCCAGCAGCCTAGGACAGGGGGACCGCCATCAGCCCCAGCATTTT.

The chain joins TRBV5-1 to TRBJ1-1; 7 nucleotides match TRBD1. J was trimmed by 1 base and V by 1 base; bases with no gene match: 4. Per germline, CDR1 SGHRS and CDR2 YFSETQ. The CDR3 is made up of 15 amino acids. CDR3 protein: CASSLSGTENTEAFF. As DNA, the CDR3 is TGCGCCAGCAGCTTGTCCGGGACAGAGAACACTGAAGCTTTCTTT. Variable domain in full (rest from reference TRBV5-1 and TRBJ1-1): KAGVTQTPRYLIKTRGQQVTLSCSPISGHRSVSWYQQTPGQGLQFLFEYFSETQRNKGNFPGRFSGRQFSNSRSEMNVSTLELGDSALYLCASSLSGTENTEAFFGQGTRLTVV.

The rearrangement joins TRBV6-1 to TRBJ1-5, with D possibly TRBD1 on 6 matching bases. CDR3 length: 15 amino acids. CDR1 is MNHNS, CDR2 SASEGT, per germline. V was cut by 1 base and J by 9 bases, with 16 bases left in between. The DNA for the CDR3 is TGTGCCAGCAGTGAAGTGAGGGACTACAGGGTGCCCCAGCATTTT. It yields the protein CASSEVRDYRVPQHF.

This clone was seen just once. The chain joins TRBV7-9 to TRBJ1-1; TRBD1 matches at 8 bases. Germline trimming cut 5 bases from V and 1 base from J; bases unmatched to any gene: 6. This CDR3 is 15 amino acids long. CDR1 and CDR2 (germline): SEHNR, FQNEAQ (reference sequence). CDR3 coding DNA: TGTGCCAGCAGCCCTTGGACAGGGCCGAACACTGAAGCTTTCTTT. Translation gives CASSPWTGPNTEAFF.

The rearrangement joins TRBV9 to TRBJ1-3, with 8 bases aligning to TRBD1. In germline, CDR1 is SGDLS, CDR2 YYNGEE. The trim removed 2 bases at V and 0 bases at J, leaving 10 bases unmatched. The CDR3 has 18 residues. The CDR3 region is CASSVIPGQASSGNTIYF. The CDR3, as DNA: TGTGCCAGCAGCGTCATACCGGGACAGGCTTCCTCTGGAAACACCATATATTTT.

The J gene is TRBJ1-6, the V gene TRBV7-4, with unresolved D. The CDR3 contains 11 residues. CDR1 and CDR2 from the germline V gene are SGHVT and SQSDAQ. V was trimmed by 8 bases and J by 7 bases, leaving 6 bases between them. The DNA for the CDR3 is TGTGCCAGCCCCCGGAATTCACCCCTCCACTTT. Its translation: CASPRNSPLHF.

V gene TRBV7-6 combines with J gene TRBJ1-1; TRBD1 aligns across 9 bases. CDR3 size: 15 residues. V gave up 2 bases and J gave up 2 bases; unmatched junction bases: 3. The germline gives CDR1 SGHVS, CDR2 FNYEAQ. The CDR3 DNA is TGTGCCAGCAGCTTACAAACAGGGGGCAACACTGAAGCTTTCTTT. This encodes CASSLQTGGNTEAFF. Full variable domain (remainder filled in from reference TRBV7-6 and TRBJ1-1): GAGVSQSPRYKVTKRGQDVALRCDPISGHVSLYWYRQALGQGPEFLTYFNYEAQQDKSGLPNDRFSAERPEGSISTLTIQRTEQRDSAMYRCASSLQTGGNTEAFFGQGTRLTVV.

The sample holds a few counts of this clone. This sequence joins TRBV7-9 and TRBJ1-6; 9 bases agree with TRBD1. The junction had 8 bases not matched to a gene; V was cut back by 7 bases and J by 10 bases. CDR3 length equals 14 residues. Germline-derived CDR1 and CDR2 are SEHNR and FQNEAQ (reference sequence). Written as DNA, the CDR3 is TGTGCCAGCACCTACGACAGGGGGGACTCACCCCTCCACTTT. Translating gives CASTYDRGDSPLHF.

The V call is TRBV6-5, the J call TRBJ1-1, with D maybe TRBD1 (5 bases). This CDR3 is 16 amino acids long. CDR1 and CDR2 from the germline V gene are MNHEY and SVGAGI. V gave up 2 bases and J gave up 0 bases, with 13 bases separating them. The CDR3 DNA sequence: TGTGCCAGCAGTTACCAGGGCAGGGTAATGAACACTGAAGCTTTCTTT. This encodes CASSYQGRVMNTEAFF.

This chain joins TRBV27 and TRBJ1-6, with a possible D match to TRBD1 (5 bases). This CDR3 contains 14 residues. Germline CDR1 MNHEY, CDR2 SMNVEV (reference sequence). The germline V and J ends were trimmed by 7 bases and 10 bases, with 17 bases remaining between them. The chain's CDR3 is CASTLGQGGSPLHF. DNA for the CDR3: TGTGCCAGCACCTTAGGGCAGGGCGGCTCACCCCTCCACTTT.

The V call is TRBV7-9, the J call TRBJ2-7; 7 nucleotides agree with TRBD2. Germline lookup yields CDR1 SEHNR and CDR2 FQNEAQ (reference sequence). The CDR3 runs 15 residues. J was trimmed by 8 bases and V by 5 bases; bases with no gene match: 15. CDR3 sequence: CASSPSAGLEEKQYF. The CDR3 DNA reads TGTGCCAGCAGCCCATCCGCCGGACTAGAAGAGAAGCAGTACTTC.

V usage is TRBV27 and J usage is TRBJ1-4, with TRBD1 matching 10 bases. V lost 1 base, J lost 8 bases, and 7 bases stayed unmatched. The germline V gene encodes CDR1 MNHEY and CDR2 SMNVEV (reference sequence). CDR3 length: 16 residues. CDR3 loop: CASSLLGQGIYEKLFF. CDR3 nucleotide sequence: TGTGCCAGCAGTTTATTGGGACAGGGGATTTACGAAAAACTGTTTTTT.